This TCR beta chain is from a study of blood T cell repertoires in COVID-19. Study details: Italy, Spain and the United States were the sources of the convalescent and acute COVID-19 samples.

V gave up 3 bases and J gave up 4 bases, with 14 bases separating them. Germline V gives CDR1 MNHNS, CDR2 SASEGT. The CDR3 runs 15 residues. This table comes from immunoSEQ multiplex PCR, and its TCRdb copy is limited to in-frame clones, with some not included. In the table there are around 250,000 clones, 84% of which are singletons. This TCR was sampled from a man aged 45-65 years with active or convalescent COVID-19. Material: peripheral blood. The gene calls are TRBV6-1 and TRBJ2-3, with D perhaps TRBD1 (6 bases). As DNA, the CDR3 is TGTGCCAGCAGTGACGAGGGGGTTATGGCAGATACGCAGTATTTT. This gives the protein CASSDEGVMADTQYF.